These 15 T cell receptor beta chains were sequenced from one sample in a study of cytomegalovirus exposure and HLA in healthy donors. The PCR was carried out with 60 Vbeta primers and 13 Jbeta primers. Measured with immunoSEQ multiplex PCR; TCRdb has only the in-frame clones, and not every one. The sample has over 120,000 clones, 80% seen once; the top ten hold about 5%. Sequenced: PBMCs. The receptors originated from a man aged 35 to 55 in good health and CMV-seronegative.

To note about this clone: A read error may account for a junction end that differs from germline. The chain uses TRBV7-7 and TRBJ2-2; D gene uncertain. Germline CDR1 SSHAT, CDR2 FNYEAQ (reference sequence). CDR3 size: 13 residues. The CDR3 protein is CASSLSGTGELFF. DNA for the CDR3: TGTGCTAGCAGCTTATCGGGTACCGGGGAGCTGTTTTTT.

The chain couples TRBV7-9 to TRBJ2-5, with D perhaps matching TRBD1 (6 bases). The J call is uncertain, as TRBJ2-7 better fits the DNA end. The CDR3 is made up of 12 amino acids. Germline lookup yields CDR1 SEHNR and CDR2 FQNEAQ (reference sequence). The CDR3 region is CASSSQGYEQYF. CDR3 sequence (DNA): TGTGCCAGCAGCTCACAGGGCTACGAGCAGTACTTC.

This clone was seen only a few times. V and J are TRBV10-3 and TRBJ1-2; D not certain. This CDR3 has 12 amino acids. With 11 bases removed from V and 0 bases from J, the gap between germline ends came to 10 bases. The V gene's germline CDR1 is ENHRY and CDR2 SYGVKD. The CDR3 DNA follows: TGTGCCGTCCAGACTACTAACTATGGCTACACCTTC. Protein product: CAVQTTNYGYTF.

The chain uses TRBV28 and TRBJ2-5; 8 positions agree with TRBD2. V shed 3 bases and J 1 base; nucleotides not matched to a gene: 7. Germline CDR1 is MDHEN and CDR2 is SYDVKM. This CDR3 has 16 residues. The CDR3 loop reads CASSFFDGGAQETQYF. The CDR3 nucleotides read TGTGCCAGCAGTTTCTTTGACGGGGGGGCCCAAGAGACCCAGTACTTC.

The chain is built from TRBV19 and TRBJ1-1; 8 nucleotides line up with TRBD1. Germline values: CDR1 LNHDA, CDR2 SQIVND (reference sequence). J gave up 3 bases and V 7 bases, and 13 bases lay outside the gene matches. This CDR3 spans 16 amino acids. CDR3 DNA: TGTGCCAGTATGCCTCCGTGGACAGGGCAAGACACTGAAGCTTTCTTT. Translated, it gives CASMPPWTGQDTEAFF.

The genes are TRBV7-3 and TRBJ1-1, with D tentatively TRBD1 (6 bases). Germline V lookup: CDR1 SGHTA, CDR2 FQGTGA. This CDR3 spans 16 amino acids. With 5 bases removed from V and 1 base from J, the gap between germline ends came to 17 bases. CDR3 amino acids: CASSPWTAFSNTEAFF. The CDR3 DNA sequence: TGTGCCAGCAGCCCTTGGACAGCCTTCTCGAACACTGAAGCTTTCTTT.

This clone has only a few counts. This chain uses TRBV5-1 with TRBJ1-5; 10 positions agree with TRBD1. Germline V gene sequence: CDR1 SGHRS, CDR2 YFSETQ. CDR3 length: 14 residues. Unmatched junction bases numbered 1, after V lost 3 bases and J lost 4 bases. CDR3 loop: CASSWGQGNQPQHF. CDR3 in DNA: TGCGCCAGCAGCTGGGGACAGGGGAATCAGCCCCAGCATTTT.

The genes are TRBV7-9 and TRBJ2-4; 8 bases match TRBD2. Germline lookup yields CDR1 SEHNR and CDR2 FQNEAQ (reference sequence). This CDR3 spans 16 amino acids. V was pared by 5 bases and J by 7 bases, with 13 bases of the junction left unmatched. CDR3 in DNA: TGTGCCAGCAGCCCGGGTGCGGGCCGGGAGGGGAACATTCAGTACTTC. Translation: CASSPGAGREGNIQYF. The full variable domain, with the rest looked up from reference TRBV7-9 and TRBJ2-4, is DTGVSQNPRHKITKRGQNVTFRCDPISEHNRLYWYRQTLGQGPEFLTYFQNEAQLEKSRLLSDRFSAERPKGSFSTLEIQRTEQGDSAMYLCASSPGAGREGNIQYFGAGTRLSVL.

This chain's CDR3 is CASSPQGATGNTIYF. As DNA, the CDR3 is TGCGCCAGCAGTCCACAGGGGGCCACAGGAAACACCATATATTTT. The chain joins TRBV5-1 to TRBJ1-3; 9 nucleotides match TRBD1. With 5 bases clipped from V and 4 bases from J, the junction kept 7 bases outside the gene matches. Germline V gene data show CDR1 as SGHRS and CDR2 as YFSETQ. The CDR3 totals 15 residues.

The chain combines TRBV7-9 with TRBJ2-3, with 9 bases matching TRBD2. The junction had 11 bases not matched to a gene; V was cut back by 4 bases and J by 6 bases. Germline V CDR1 and CDR2: SEHNR, FQNEAQ (reference sequence). CDR3 length: 16 amino acids. CDR3 nucleotide sequence: TGTGCCAGCAGCTCCGGGGGCGGGGGGGCCGAGGATACGCAGTATTTT. Its translation is CASSSGGGGAEDTQYF.

In its sample, this clone was seen many times. V and J are TRBV28 and TRBJ2-7; weak D call: TRBD1 (5 bases). Between the trimmed V and J ends, which lost 3 bases and 5 bases, there was a span of 11 bases. This CDR3 contains 13 residues. Germline-derived CDR1 and CDR2 are MDHEN and SYDVKM. CDR3: CASSLTRQNEQYF. The CDR3 DNA reads as TGTGCCAGCAGTTTGACCCGACAGAACGAGCAGTACTTC.

The gene calls are TRBV7-9 and TRBJ2-3, with 7 bases that match TRBD2. The CDR3 length is 15 residues. The germline V gene has CDR1 SEHNR and CDR2 FQNEAQ (reference sequence). Trimming at V came to 11 bases and at J to 3 bases, leaving 14 bases not matched to a gene. The CDR3 region is CAVQPFGGGTDTQYF. Here the CDR3 DNA reads TGTGCCGTCCAGCCATTCGGGGGAGGGACAGATACGCAGTATTTT.

This sequence joins TRBV5-1 and TRBJ1-4; D is ambiguous. The CDR3 runs 14 residues. V dropped 4 bases and J dropped 5 bases, with 12 bases sitting between them. CDR1 SGHRS and CDR2 YFSETQ come from the germline V gene. The CDR3 spells CASSLLVENEKLFF. Here the CDR3 DNA reads TGCGCCAGCAGCCTCCTCGTGGAGAATGAAAAACTGTTTTTT.

This clone was found a few times. The chain uses TRBV21-1 and TRBJ1-2; the table calls TRBD1, which could not be checked here. TRBV21-1 is a pseudogene segment. This CDR3 comprises 16 residues. CDR3 DNA: TGTGCCAGCAGCAAAGGGTTGTACCGAGGACAGGGGGGCTACACCTTC. Translated: CASSKGLYRGQGGYTF.

J is TRBJ1-2 and V is TRBV5-4; D gene uncertain. In germline, CDR1 is SGHNT, CDR2 YYREEE (reference sequence). The V end lost 0 bases, the J end lost 1 base, and 4 bases lay between the germline ends. This CDR3 is built from 13 residues. The CDR3 loop is CASSLDNNYGYTF. DNA of the CDR3: TGTGCCAGCAGCTTGGACAATAACTATGGCTACACCTTC.